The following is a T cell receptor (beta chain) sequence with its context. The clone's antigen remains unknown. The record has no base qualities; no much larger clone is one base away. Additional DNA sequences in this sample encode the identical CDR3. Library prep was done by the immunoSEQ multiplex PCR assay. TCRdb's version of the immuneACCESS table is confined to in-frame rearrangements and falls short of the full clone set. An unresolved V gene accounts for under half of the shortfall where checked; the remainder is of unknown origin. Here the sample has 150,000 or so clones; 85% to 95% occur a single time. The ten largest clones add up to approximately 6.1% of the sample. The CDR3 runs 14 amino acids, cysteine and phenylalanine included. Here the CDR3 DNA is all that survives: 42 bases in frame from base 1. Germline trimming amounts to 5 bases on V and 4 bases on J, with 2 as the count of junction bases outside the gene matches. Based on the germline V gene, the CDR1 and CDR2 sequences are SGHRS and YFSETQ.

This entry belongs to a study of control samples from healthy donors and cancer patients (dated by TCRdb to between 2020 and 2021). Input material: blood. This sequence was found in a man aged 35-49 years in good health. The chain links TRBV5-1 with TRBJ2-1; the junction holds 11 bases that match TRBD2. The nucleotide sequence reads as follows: TGCGCCAGCAGTCCTAGCGGGGGGTACAATGAGCAGTTCTTC. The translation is CASSPSGGYNEQFF.